This entry lists 26 T cell receptor beta chains sequenced from one sample in a study of blood T cell repertoires in COVID-19. Clones were read by immunoSEQ multiplex PCR, and TCRdb kept only the in-frame ones, dropping some. This table holds around 110,000 clones, roughly 90% found once. What was sequenced was peripheral blood. The receptor source for this set is a man in his forties with acute or convalescent COVID-19.

The CDR3, as DNA: TGTGCCAGCAGCCGAGCAGGGAAGAACTATGGCTACACCTTC. Translation gives CASSRAGKNYGYTF. The chain couples TRBV11-1 to TRBJ1-2; TRBD1 is a possible D gene (5 bases). The germline V gene has CDR1 SGHAT and CDR2 FQDESV (reference sequence). Trimming left V 5 bases short and J 2 bases short, with 12 bases between. The CDR3 spans 14 residues.

The chain uses TRBV5-4 and TRBJ2-5, with 8 bases aligning to TRBD2. With 7 bases clipped from V and 1 base from J, the junction kept 6 bases outside the gene matches. This CDR3 is built from 14 residues. Germline values: CDR1 SGHNT, CDR2 YYREEE (reference sequence). The CDR3: CASARAGVQETQYF. CDR3 DNA: TGTGCCAGCGCTCGAGCGGGGGTCCAAGAGACCCAGTACTTC.

The chain couples TRBV7-3 to TRBJ2-2; D call uncertain. Germline CDR1 SGHTA, CDR2 FQGTGA. Trimming took off 7 bases at V and 5 bases at J, with 14 bases between the two ends. This CDR3 contains 14 residues. DNA for the CDR3: TGTGCCAGCACACCAAGCGCGTCGACCGGGGAGCTGTTTTTT. Protein product: CASTPSASTGELFF. Based on the CDR3 plus reference TRBV7-3 and TRBJ2-2, the full variable domain is GAGVSQTPSNKVTEKGKYVELRCDPISGHTALYWYRQSLGQGPEFLIYFQGTGAADDSGLPNDRFFAVRPEGSVSTLKIQRTERGDSAVYLCASTPSASTGELFFGEGSRLTVL.

The CDR3 nucleotides are TGTGCCAGCAGCTCCGCACGGGGGGAGACCTACGAGCAGTACTTC. This encodes CASSSARGETYEQYF. The chain combines TRBV5-4 with TRBJ2-7; 7 bases match TRBD2. V shed 3 bases and J 2 bases; nucleotides not matched to a gene: 8. The CDR3 has 15 residues. From germline, CDR1 is SGHNT and CDR2 YYREEE (reference sequence).

A few counts support this clone. The chain employs TRBV7-6 and TRBJ1-1, with 8 bases matching TRBD1. This CDR3 is 14 amino acids long. The V gene end was trimmed by 4 bases and the J gene end by 3 bases; junction bases not matched to a gene: 4. Germline assignment: CDR1 SGHVS and CDR2 FNYEAQ. CDR3 DNA sequence: TGTGCCAGCAGCTCACAGGGGGGATACACTGAAGCTTTCTTT. Translated, it gives CASSSQGGYTEAFF.

V usage is TRBV7-2 and J usage is TRBJ1-5; possibly TRBD1 for D (5 bases). From germline, CDR1 is SGHTA and CDR2 FQGNSA. V lost 5 bases and J 7 bases, leaving 15 bases between the germline ends. The CDR3 length is 14 residues. The CDR3 DNA is TGTGCCAGCAGCGAAGGGAGGGACGGACAGCCCCAGCATTTT. It specifies CASSEGRDGQPQHF.

Written as DNA, the CDR3 is TGTGCCAGCAGTAGCCGGGACTCCTCATTCTACGAGCAGTACTTC. Translated, it gives CASSSRDSSFYEQYF. The V gene is TRBV6-5, the J gene TRBJ2-7; a possible D gene is TRBD2 (6 bases). V lost 5 bases to trimming and J lost 3 bases, with 17 bases between them. CDR1 is MNHEY, CDR2 SVGAGI, per germline. The CDR3 contains 15 residues.

This clone was seen just once. V usage is TRBV7-2 and J usage is TRBJ1-4; the D gene is possibly TRBD1 (6 bases). The CDR3 loop spans 15 amino acids. Trimming took 6 bases from V and 7 from J, leaving 18 bases between them. CDR1 is SGHTA and CDR2 is FQGNSA in the germline V gene. The CDR3 here is CASSANRVSSEKLFF. In DNA form, the CDR3 reads TGTGCCAGCAGTGCTAACAGGGTATCGAGTGAAAAACTGTTTTTT.

The chain employs TRBV7-2 and TRBJ1-3; D is uncertain. This CDR3 is built from 16 residues. The V end was cut by 5 bases, the J end by 1 base, with 15 bases between. Germline CDR1 is SGHTA and CDR2 is FQGNSA. This CDR3 is CASSHNLWASGNTIYF. CDR3 in DNA: TGTGCCAGCAGCCACAATTTGTGGGCTTCTGGAAACACCATATATTTT.

The chain uses TRBV4-2 and TRBJ2-1, with D possibly matching TRBD2 (7 bases). Germline values: CDR1 LGHNA, CDR2 YNFKEQ. The V end lost 2 bases, the J end lost 7 bases, and 15 bases lay between the germline ends. The CDR3 runs 15 residues. CDR3 DNA: TGTGCCAGCAGCCAATTCCGGGGGGCGGGGAATGAGCAGTTCTTC. This translates into CASSQFRGAGNEQFF.

This chain connects TRBV27 to TRBJ2-1; D is unresolved. This CDR3 is built from 12 residues. Germline assignment: CDR1 MNHEY and CDR2 SMNVEV (reference sequence). The V and J ends lost 5 bases and 2 bases respectively, with 4 bases between them. The chain's CDR3 is CASSAAYNEQFF. The CDR3 nucleotides read TGTGCCAGCAGTGCGGCCTACAATGAGCAGTTCTTC.

CDR3 residues: CATSRIQGDREKLFF. For the CDR3, the DNA is TGTGCCACCAGCAGAATACAGGGGGATCGAGAAAAACTGTTTTTT. The rearrangement uses TRBV15 and TRBJ1-4; 8 nucleotides line up with TRBD1. The junction had 7 bases not matched to a gene; V was cut back by 2 bases and J by 8 bases. The CDR3 sequence is 15 residues long. Germline V gene lookup returns CDR1 LNHNV and CDR2 YYDKDF (reference sequence).

The chain carries TRBV28 and TRBJ1-3; D remains ambiguous. The CDR3 runs to 15 residues. The germline V and J ends were trimmed by 0 bases and 0 bases, with 6 bases remaining between them. The V gene's germline CDR1 is MDHEN and CDR2 SYDVKM. CDR3 loop: CASSLWDYSGNTIYF. For the CDR3, the DNA is TGTGCCAGCAGTTTATGGGACTACTCTGGAAACACCATATATTTT. The variable domain in full, completed from reference TRBV28 and TRBJ1-3, reads DVKVTQSSRYLVKRTGEKVFLECVQDMDHENMFWYRQDPGLGLRLIYFSYDVKMKEKGDIPEGYSVSREKKERFSLILESASTNQTSMYLCASSLWDYSGNTIYFGEGSWLTVV.

The chain links TRBV15 to TRBJ1-2, with 7 bases identical to TRBD1. The V gene end was trimmed by 0 bases and the J gene end by 4 bases; junction bases not matched to a gene: 5. CDR1 is LNHNV and CDR2 is YYDKDF in the germline V gene (reference sequence). CDR3 size: 15 residues. The CDR3 loop is CATSRDPGQIYGYTF. DNA of the CDR3: TGTGCCACCAGCAGAGATCCGGGACAGATCTATGGCTACACCTTC.

The V call is TRBV9, the J call TRBJ2-1, with 8 bases fitting TRBD1. CDR3 length equals 15 residues. Germline lookup yields CDR1 SGDLS and CDR2 YYNGEE. The V and J ends lost 0 bases and 4 bases, in that order; junction bases with no gene match: 3. In DNA form, the CDR3 reads TGTGCCAGCAGCGTAGGATGGGACAGGTACAATGAGCAGTTCTTC. Its protein is CASSVGWDRYNEQFF.

The chain combines TRBV27 with TRBJ2-7, with D possibly matching TRBD2 (5 bases). The CDR3 has 15 residues. Germline V gene data show CDR1 as MNHEY and CDR2 as SMNVEV (reference sequence). V gave up 8 bases and J gave up 2 bases, with 19 bases separating them. The CDR3 nucleotides read TGTGCCAGCGGGCCGGGGTGGAGCGGAACCTACGAGCAGTACTTC. Translated, it gives CASGPGWSGTYEQYF.

The chain employs TRBV11-3 and TRBJ2-2, with D maybe TRBD1 (5 bases). This CDR3 contains 15 residues. V shed 3 bases and J shed 6 bases, with 14 bases lying between them. From germline, CDR1 is SGHNT and CDR2 YENEEA. The CDR3 sequence: CASSFTTQGAGELFF. CDR3 bases: TGTGCCAGCAGCTTTACGACACAAGGGGCCGGGGAGCTGTTTTTT.

This clone was counted once. The chain uses TRBV28 and TRBJ2-1; 10 positions agree with TRBD2. The CDR3 has 15 residues. CDR1 is MDHEN, CDR2 SYDVKM, per germline. V dropped 6 bases and J dropped 2; count of bases not matched to a gene: 4. CDR3 sequence (DNA): TGTGCCAGCAGCCGGACTAGCGGAACCTACAATGAGCAGTTCTTC. It specifies CASSRTSGTYNEQFF.

The chain links TRBV5-4 to TRBJ1-1; D is possibly TRBD1 (6 bases). Trimming cost V 3 bases and J 3 bases, with 9 bases left between them. This CDR3 comprises 13 residues. Per the germline V gene, CDR1 is SGHNT and CDR2 is YYREEE (reference sequence). CDR3 sequence (DNA): TGTGCCAGCAGCTCGCGGACAGACACTGAAGCTTTCTTT. This gives the protein CASSSRTDTEAFF.

This chain links TRBV30 with TRBJ1-1; TRBD1 might be the D (6 bases). V was pared by 2 bases and J by 1 base, with 17 bases between. The CDR3 is made up of 16 amino acids. The germline V gene has CDR1 GTSNPN and CDR2 SVGIG (reference sequence). This CDR3 is CAWSRDTRVSNTEAFF. The CDR3 region has the DNA TGTGCCTGGAGTAGGGACACCCGAGTTTCGAACACTGAAGCTTTCTTT.

In DNA, the CDR3 is TGTGCCAGCAGCTTAGGCCTGAGATCCCAAGCAACTAATGAAAAACTGTTTTTT. Translating gives CASSLGLRSQATNEKLFF. The chain is built from TRBV13 and TRBJ1-4; no reliable D call. Deletions cut 0 bases from V and 0 bases from J, with 14 bases between. The CDR3 loop spans 18 amino acids. Germline CDR1 and CDR2: PRHDT and FYEKMQ (reference sequence).

V gene TRBV2 combines with J gene TRBJ1-1; D gene unclear. V was pared by 6 bases and J by 6 bases, with 11 bases between. CDR1 and CDR2 from the germline V gene are SNHLY and FYNNEI. CDR3 length: 12 amino acids. DNA for the CDR3: TGTGCCAGCAGCCACGAGGCGGCTGAAGCTTTCTTT. Amino acids: CASSHEAAEAFF.

The chain carries TRBV30 and TRBJ1-1, with 7 bases aligning to TRBD1. The trim removed 5 bases at V and 0 bases at J, leaving 9 bases unmatched. The CDR3 is 15 amino acids. Germline CDR1 and CDR2: GTSNPN and SVGIG (reference sequence). CDR3 sequence (DNA): TGTGCCTGGTTTGATGAGGACAGGTTGAACACTGAAGCTTTCTTT. Amino acids: CAWFDEDRLNTEAFF.

The genes are TRBV6-5 and TRBJ2-1; 8 bases map to TRBD1. Per the germline V gene, CDR1 is MNHEY and CDR2 is SVGAGI. The ends lost 6 bases at V and 4 bases at J; junction bases unmatched: 8. The CDR3 loop spans 15 amino acids. The CDR3 DNA is TGTGCCAGCAGATCACACGGGACAGGATACAATGAGCAGTTCTTC. It translates to CASRSHGTGYNEQFF.

V is TRBV7-9 and J is TRBJ2-5; 7 nucleotides align to TRBD1. J gave up 2 bases and V 3 bases, and 6 bases lay outside the gene matches. This CDR3 contains 15 residues. Germline V gene sequence: CDR1 SEHNR, CDR2 FQNEAQ (reference sequence). The CDR3 DNA sequence: TGTGCCAGCAGCTTGATTAGACAGGGTCAAGAGACCCAGTACTTC. Amino acid sequence: CASSLIRQGQETQYF.

V is TRBV6-5 and J is TRBJ2-2; TRBD2 matches at 8 bases. Per the germline V gene, CDR1 is MNHEY and CDR2 is SVGAGI. The V segment lost 6 bases and the J segment 5 bases; nucleotides outside the gene matches: 5. This CDR3 has 14 residues. CDR3 bases: TGTGCCAGCAGACCCGGGGGGGGAACCGGGGAGCTGTTTTTT. Protein: CASRPGGGTGELFF.